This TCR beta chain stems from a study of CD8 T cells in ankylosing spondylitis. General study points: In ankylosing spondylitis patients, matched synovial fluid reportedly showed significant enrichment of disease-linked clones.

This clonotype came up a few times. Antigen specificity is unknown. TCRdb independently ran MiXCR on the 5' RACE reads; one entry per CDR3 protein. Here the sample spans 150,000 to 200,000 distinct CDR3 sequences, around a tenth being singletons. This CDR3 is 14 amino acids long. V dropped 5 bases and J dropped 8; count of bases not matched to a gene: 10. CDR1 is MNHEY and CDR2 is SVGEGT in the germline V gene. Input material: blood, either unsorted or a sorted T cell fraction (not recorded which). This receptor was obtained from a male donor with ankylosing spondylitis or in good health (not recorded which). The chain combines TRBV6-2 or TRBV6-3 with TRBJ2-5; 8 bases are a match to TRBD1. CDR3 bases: TGTGCCAGCAGTCCGCTGGACAGGGTGGGAACCCAGTACTTC. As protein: CASSPLDRVGTQYF.